This is a list of T cell receptor beta chains from one sample in a study of shared clonotypes between healthy human individuals. Clones were read by immunoSEQ multiplex PCR, and TCRdb kept only the in-frame ones, dropping some. There are hundreds of thousands of clones in the sample; around 90% occur only once, and around 15% lies in the top ten. What was sequenced was memory CD8+ T cells sorted from blood. The receptors derive from a man aged 18 to 30 in good health. The CDR3 runs from the conserved cysteine through the conserved F or W. Each record gives: J gene, D gene, V gene, clone size, CDR3 DNA, CDR3 protein. A D gene is named only where the DNA matches it firmly. Size is omitted from some rows. Given values are once, few, many or a class for expanded clones.

>TRBJ2-3|NA|TRBV11-2|NA
TGTGCCAGCAGCCTCCCCCTAGATACGCAGTATTTT
CASSLPLDTQYF
>TRBJ2-7|TRBD2|TRBV10-2|NA
TGCGCCAGCAGCCAGGGACTAGCGGGAGCCCACGAGCAGTACTTC
CASSQGLAGAHEQYF
>TRBJ2-7|TRBD1|TRBV4-3|NA
TGCGCCAGCAGCCCACGTCGGGACAGGGGGACCTACGAGCAGTACTTC
CASSPRRDRGTYEQYF
>TRBJ2-5|TRBD2|TRBV7-9|NA
TGTGCCAGCAGCTTTTTTGGGACTAGCGGGAGGGCCACCGAGACCCAGTACTTC
CASSFFGTSGRATETQYF
>TRBJ2-1|NA|TRBV7-3|NA
TGTGCCAGCAGCGCCCAGGAGTTTGCCTACAATGAGCAGTTCTTC
CASSAQEFAYNEQFF
>TRBJ2-7|NA|TRBV11-3|NA
TGTGCCAGGCTGGGTGGGGGCCGGGGCTCCTACGAGCAGTACTTC
CARLGGGRGSYEQYF
>TRBJ2-5|NA|TRBV30|NA
TGTGCCTGGAGTGTATTCTGGGGCCTCGGGCAAGAGACCCAGTACTTC
CAWSVFWGLGQETQYF
>TRBJ2-1|TRBD2|TRBV9|NA
TGTGCCAGCAGCGCACTAGCGGGGGGGCCTACCGCCAATGAGCAGTTCTTC
CASSALAGGPTANEQFF
>TRBJ1-2|NA|TRBV13|NA
TGTGCCAGCAGGACTGGGACGGGGGGAGCTAACTATGGCTACACCTTC
CASRTGTGGANYGYTF
>TRBJ1-2|NA|TRBV29-1|NA
TGCAGCGCCGAGACGGCTCCCTATGGCTACACCTTC
CSAETAPYGYTF
>TRBJ1-2|NA|TRBV6-6|NA
TGTGCCAGCAGTTACCTCCTCGGCTCATCTGGGGGCTACACCTTC
CASSYLLGSSGGYTF
>TRBJ2-7|NA|TRBV5-1|NA
TGCGCCAGCAGCTTTTTTTCAGGGTCAGGGGTCGAGCAGTACTTC
CASSFFSGSGVEQYF
>TRBJ2-7|TRBD1|TRBV7-2|NA
TGTGCCAGCAGCGTTCCGGGACAGGGGGCTTACGAGCAGTACTTC
CASSVPGQGAYEQYF
>TRBJ2-7|NA|TRBV11-3|once
TGTGCCAGCAGTCGAGGGGGCTACGAGCAGTACTTC
CASSRGGYEQYF
>TRBJ2-7|NA|TRBV28|NA
TGTGCCAGCTTGGGACGCCAGAGCTACGAGCAGTACTTC
CASLGRQSYEQYF
>TRBJ2-1|NA|TRBV27|NA
TGTGCCAGCAGGGAGGGGTACAATGAGCAGTTCTTC
CASREGYNEQFF
>TRBJ2-7|TRBD1|TRBV6-5|NA
TGTGCCAGCAGTTACGACAGGGCTGGATACGAGCAGTACTTC
CASSYDRAGYEQYF
>TRBJ1-2|NA|TRBV9|NA
TGTGCCAGCAGCCCCTTTCGTGGGGGAGAGTATGGCTACACCTTC
CASSPFRGGEYGYTF
>TRBJ2-2|NA|TRBV30|NA
TGTGCCTGGAGGCCATCGGAGGAATCCGGGGAGCTGTTTTTT
CAWRPSEESGELFF
>TRBJ1-2|NA|TRBV10-3|NA
TGTGCCATCAGTGAGTCGATGGACACCATCCTTCGGGGCTATGGCTACACCTTC
CAISESMDTILRGYGYTF
>TRBJ2-3|TRBD2|TRBV13|NA
TGTGCCAGCAGCTCGAGACTAGCGGACCTAAGCGGCACAGATACGCAGTATTTT
CASSSRLADLSGTDTQYF
>TRBJ2-1|NA|TRBV4-1|NA
TGCGCCAGCAGCCAAGACCAGTTCTCCTACAATGAGCAGTTCTTC
CASSQDQFSYNEQFF
>TRBJ2-1|NA|TRBV5-8|few
TGTGCCAGCAGCCTCGGGCCTTCCTACAATGAGCAGTTCTTC
CASSLGPSYNEQFF
>TRBJ2-7|NA|TRBV27|once
TGTGCCAGCAGTCTAGGGTGGGGGAGCTCCTACGAGCAGTACTTC
CASSLGWGSSYEQYF